These 13 T cell receptor beta chains share one sample of origin, sequenced in a study of beta chain features in type 1 diabetes. The entirety of the isolated RNA underwent reverse transcription, so expressed TCRB transcripts were sequenced. TCRdb's copy holds only in-frame clones and misses some; the assay was immunoSEQ multiplex PCR. The profile shows 350,000 to 450,000 clones, about 16% of them singletons. Source material: naive CD4+ T cells from blood. Receptor source: a woman under 30 in good health.

This clone has only a few counts. This chain connects TRBV5-1 to TRBJ2-1; D is uncertain. The CDR3 is made up of 14 amino acids. Germline lookup yields CDR1 SGHRS and CDR2 YFSETQ. V lost 1 base to trimming and J lost 2 bases, with 7 bases between them. The CDR3 loop reads CASSLTAPYNEQFF. DNA of the CDR3: TGCGCCAGCAGCTTGACAGCACCCTACAATGAGCAGTTCTTC.

In this sample, this clone turned up a few times. The genes are TRBV28 and TRBJ2-7, with 8 bases identical to TRBD2. CDR3 length equals 15 residues. CDR1 is MDHEN and CDR2 is SYDVKM in the germline V gene. Trimming took 6 bases from V and 3 from J; bases not matched to a gene: 10. CDR3: CASRVHGTRDYEQYF. CDR3 bases: TGTGCCAGCAGAGTACACGGGACTAGAGACTACGAGCAGTACTTC.

This clone was seen only once. Other nucleotide sequences in the sample specify the same CDR3. The rearrangement links TRBV9 to TRBJ2-6; D unresolved. Deletions cut 1 base from V and 4 bases from J, with 9 bases between. The CDR3 consists of 15 residues. CDR1 is SGDLS and CDR2 is YYNGEE in the germline V gene. CDR3 in DNA: TGTGCCAGCAGCGTAAGAGGTGAGGGGGCCAACGTCCTGACTTTC. Translation gives CASSVRGEGANVLTF.

This clone was seen only a few times. V and J are TRBV4-1 and TRBJ2-1; 7 nucleotides align to TRBD2. The CDR3 covers 16 residues. Germline V gene data show CDR1 as MGHRA and CDR2 as YSYEKL. With 0 bases clipped from V and 4 bases from J, the junction kept 6 bases outside the gene matches. The CDR3 loop reads CASSQEGTKAYNEQFF. CDR3 nucleotides: TGCGCCAGCAGCCAAGAAGGGACTAAAGCTTACAATGAGCAGTTCTTC.

V is TRBV5-4 and J is TRBJ2-5, with D possibly TRBD2 on 6 matching bases. The CDR3 extends over 14 amino acids. CDR1 is SGHNT and CDR2 is YYREEE in the germline V gene (reference sequence). V gave up 4 bases and J gave up 5 bases, with 15 bases separating them. Written as DNA, the CDR3 is TGTGCCAGCAGCGCCCGGGGGACGGGGGAGACCCAGTACTTC. Translation gives CASSARGTGETQYF.

This clone was recorded a few times. The genes are TRBV4-2 and TRBJ2-1, with TRBD2 identical over 10 bases. CDR3 length: 16 amino acids. Germline V gene sequence: CDR1 LGHNA, CDR2 YNFKEQ. J gave up 7 bases and V 3 bases, and 9 bases lay outside the gene matches. CDR3 protein: CASSQTGSGRGNEQFF. The CDR3 DNA sequence: TGTGCCAGCAGCCAGACGGGGAGCGGGAGGGGAAATGAGCAGTTCTTC.

The chain combines TRBV29-1 with TRBJ2-5, with a tentative D call TRBD2 (5 bases). The V and J ends lost 7 bases and 5 bases respectively, with 17 bases between them. The CDR3 contains 13 residues. Germline V gene data show CDR1 as SQVTM and CDR2 as ANQGSEA. CDR3 amino acids: CSARTGSAETQYF. In DNA form, the CDR3 reads TGCAGCGCTAGGACGGGGTCCGCGGAGACCCAGTACTTC.

In its sample, this clone was seen a few times. CDR3 in DNA: TGCAGCGTTGTGGGACAGTTGGGGACCTATGGCTACACCTTC. Translated, it gives CSVVGQLGTYGYTF. The chain carries TRBV29-1 and TRBJ1-2, with TRBD1 matching over 7 bases. This CDR3 is built from 14 residues. The ends lost 4 bases at V and 4 bases at J; junction bases unmatched: 9. Germline V CDR1 and CDR2: SQVTM, ANQGSEA.

This clone was found a few times. J is TRBJ2-7 and V is TRBV4-2, with TRBD2 matching 8 bases. The ends lost 0 bases at V and 4 bases at J; junction bases unmatched: 2. The CDR3 is 14 amino acids. Per the germline V gene, CDR1 is LGHNA and CDR2 is YNFKEQ. CDR3 sequence: CASSQEKRGYEQYF. The CDR3 bases are TGTGCCAGCAGCCAAGAGAAGCGGGGGTACGAGCAGTACTTC.

The chain recombines TRBV5-1 with TRBJ2-7, with D perhaps TRBD2 (6 bases). V gave up 2 bases and J gave up 5 bases, with 8 bases separating them. The CDR3 extends over 12 amino acids. Germline values: CDR1 SGHRS, CDR2 YFSETQ. DNA of the CDR3: TGCGCCAGCAGCTTCGGGAGCGACGAGCAGTACTTC. Its protein product is CASSFGSDEQYF.

V gene TRBV18 combines with J gene TRBJ1-4; 7 bases match TRBD1. The CDR3 is 18 amino acids. From germline, CDR1 is KGHSH and CDR2 LQKENI. V was clipped by 6 bases and J by 0 bases; unmatched bases: 13. CDR3 nucleotides: TGTGCCAGCTCCCGATCAGCCGGGACAGTTGCAACTAATGAAAAACTGTTTTTT. Its translation: CASSRSAGTVATNEKLFF.

This clone was seen a handful of times. V and J are TRBV7-2 and TRBJ1-1; D unclear. With 1 base removed from V and 0 bases from J, the gap between germline ends came to 3 bases. Germline V gives CDR1 SGHTA, CDR2 FQGNSA. This CDR3 spans 13 amino acids. The CDR3 sequence: CASSLVVNTEAFF. CDR3 DNA: TGTGCCAGCAGCTTAGTAGTGAACACTGAAGCTTTCTTT.

In this sample, this clone turned up a few times. The chain carries TRBV4-2 and TRBJ1-2; D is ambiguous. With 1 base removed from V and 7 bases from J, the gap between germline ends came to 13 bases. CDR1 is LGHNA, CDR2 YNFKEQ, per germline. The CDR3 length is 14 residues. In DNA, the CDR3 is TGTGCCAGCAGCCAAGTCGAGTATCCGGGTGGCTACACCTTC. It translates to CASSQVEYPGGYTF.